This T cell receptor (beta chain) came from a study of lymphopenia after photon versus proton radiotherapy. As regards this clone: Its matching antigen is unknown.

General study results and limits: A bigger post-nadir fall in TCR diversity correlated inversely with survival time in deceased patients. Proton therapy kept repertoires fairly stable, unlike photons, which gained effector/memory cells.

Data came from immunoSEQ multiplex PCR; TCRdb stores just in-frame clones and leaves some out. Of 20,000 to 25,000 clones listed, approximately 90% were seen once; the top ten hold over 8.5%. CDR3 length equals 13 residues. Trimming took 4 bases from V and 9 from J, leaving 10 bases between them. Germline lookup yields CDR1 MGHRA and CDR2 YSYEKL. The sequence was collected from an elderly man with esophageal cancer. The specimen comprised peripheral blood, sampled from a patient treated with proton-based radiotherapy. This chain connects TRBV4-1 to TRBJ1-6, with D unresolved. Here the CDR3 DNA reads TGCGCCAGCAGCCTACCCTTCAGTTCACCCCTCCACTTT. Protein: CASSLPFSSPLHF.